These 24 T cell receptor beta chains came from one sample sequenced in a study of T cell responses to AZD1222 COVID-19 vaccine. TCRdb keeps only in-frame clones here, not all; method: immunoSEQ multiplex PCR. The table lists some 94,000 clones, roughly nine tenths of them singletons, with roughly 5.2% in the top ten. Here the sequenced sample was peripheral blood, taken 28 days after the second AZD1222 dose. Source of these receptors: an adult who received the AZD1222 COVID-19 vaccine.

The chain employs TRBV6-5 and TRBJ1-2; 10 bases align to TRBD1. Germline-derived CDR1 and CDR2 are MNHEY and SVGAGI. The CDR3 contains 14 residues. Germline trimming cut 6 bases from V and 5 bases from J; bases unmatched to any gene: 6. The chain's CDR3 is CASRETGGRYGYTF. In nucleotides, the CDR3 is TGTGCCAGCAGAGAGACAGGGGGCCGATATGGCTACACCTTC.

The gene calls are TRBV6-9 and TRBJ2-3, with 11 bases that match TRBD2. Germline V CDR1 and CDR2: MNHGY, SVAAGI. The CDR3 has 16 amino acids. After removal of 1 base from V and 3 bases from J, the junction contained 3 bases not matched to a gene. The CDR3 reads CASSYLTSGGTDTQYF. The CDR3 DNA reads as TGTGCCAGCAGTTATTTAACTAGCGGGGGAACAGATACGCAGTATTTT.

The chain employs TRBV7-9 and TRBJ1-4; 10 nucleotides line up with TRBD1. Germline V gives CDR1 SEHNR, CDR2 FQNEAQ (reference sequence). V lost 4 bases to trimming and J lost 7 bases; unmatched junction nucleotides: 6. CDR3 length: 15 residues. This CDR3 is CASSWAGTGVEKLFF. CDR3 coding DNA: TGTGCCAGCAGCTGGGCCGGGACAGGGGTTGAAAAACTGTTTTTT.

The chain employs TRBV4-1 and TRBJ1-6, with a weak D call TRBD1 (5 bases). The CDR3 spans 14 residues. The germline V gene encodes CDR1 MGHRA and CDR2 YSYEKL. V was cut by 4 bases and J by 4 bases, with 8 bases left in between. The CDR3 bases are TGCGCCAGCAGCCCGGGGGGGTATAATTCACCCCTCCACTTT. Its translation is CASSPGGYNSPLHF.

The rearrangement links TRBV6-4 to TRBJ1-1; TRBD1 aligns across 9 bases. The CDR3 extends over 15 amino acids. V was clipped by 7 bases and J by 0 bases; unmatched bases: 6. Per the germline V gene, CDR1 is MRHNA and CDR2 is SNTAGT. As DNA, the CDR3 is TGTGCCAGCAAACCTTGGACAGGGGTGAACACTGAAGCTTTCTTT. It specifies CASKPWTGVNTEAFF.

The gene calls are TRBV11-3 and TRBJ2-7; TRBD2 aligns across 7 bases. CDR1 is SGHNT, CDR2 YENEEA, per germline. The CDR3 loop spans 14 amino acids. After removal of 4 bases from V and 2 bases from J, the junction contained 5 bases not matched to a gene. Here the CDR3 DNA reads TGTGCCAGCAGCTCGGGGAGGGCCCCCTACGAGCAGTACTTC. This translates into CASSSGRAPYEQYF.

V and J are TRBV7-9 and TRBJ2-7; TRBD1 is a possible D gene (6 bases). Germline loops: CDR1 SEHNR, CDR2 FQNEAQ (reference sequence). Deletions cut 4 bases from V and 3 bases from J, with 13 bases between. There are 14 residues in the CDR3. The CDR3 reads CASSSRGHYYEQYF. The CDR3 DNA reads as TGTGCCAGCAGCTCGAGGGGACACTACTACGAGCAGTACTTC.

In DNA form, the CDR3 reads TGTGCCAGCAGTTACTCGACTAGCTCTTACGGGGAGACCCAGTACTTC. This translates into CASSYSTSSYGETQYF. The V and J genes are TRBV6-6 and TRBJ2-5; TRBD2 matches at 7 bases. The V and J ends lost 0 bases and 5 bases, in that order; junction bases with no gene match: 9. Looked up from germline, CDR1 is MNHNY and CDR2 is SVGAGI (reference sequence). CDR3 length equals 16 residues.

V is TRBV4-1 and J is TRBJ1-2, with D possibly being TRBD1 (5 bases). V lost 3 bases and J 6 bases, leaving 20 bases between the germline ends. CDR1 is MGHRA and CDR2 is YSYEKL in the germline V gene. The CDR3 length is 16 residues. CDR3 amino acids: CASSQIAGNSLDGYTF. CDR3 sequence (DNA): TGCGCCAGCAGCCAGATCGCAGGGAATAGTTTGGATGGCTACACCTTC.

The rearrangement links TRBV4-1 to TRBJ2-2, with TRBD1 identical over 7 bases. Trimming took 4 bases from V and 6 from J; bases not matched to a gene: 5. The CDR3 has 14 amino acids. CDR1 and CDR2 from the germline V gene are MGHRA and YSYEKL. The DNA for the CDR3 is TGCGCCAGCAGCCGCGAAGGGACAGCCGGGGAGCTGTTTTTT. Its protein is CASSREGTAGELFF.

The chain combines TRBV18 with TRBJ2-3; D possibly corresponds to TRBD1 (6 bases). The CDR3 runs 16 residues. V was shortened by 3 bases and J by 0 bases, with 13 bases between the two germline ends. The germline V gene has CDR1 KGHSH and CDR2 LQKENI. As DNA, the CDR3 is TGTGCCAGCTCACCGAACCGGGACATCAGCACAGATACGCAGTATTTT. It specifies CASSPNRDISTDTQYF.

The rearrangement links TRBV10-3 to TRBJ1-1; D remains ambiguous. V dropped 3 bases and J dropped 8 bases, with 7 bases sitting between them. CDR3 length: 11 residues. In germline, CDR1 is ENHRY, CDR2 SYGVKD. Written as DNA, the CDR3 is TGTGCCATCAGTGATGAGGGAGAAGCTTTCTTT. It encodes CAISDEGEAFF.

The V call is TRBV6-5, the J call TRBJ1-4; maybe TRBD1 (6 bases). Germline assignment: CDR1 MNHEY and CDR2 SVGAGI. The CDR3 extends over 12 amino acids. Trimming removed 5 bases at V and 8 bases at J, with 9 bases between. CDR3 bases: TGTGCCAGCAGTCATGACAGGGAAAAACTGTTTTTT. This translates into CASSHDREKLFF.

This sequence joins TRBV28 and TRBJ2-7; possible D gene TRBD1, 6 bases. The V gene lost 4 bases and the J gene lost 3 bases, with 22 bases spanning the gap. This CDR3 region has 17 residues. Germline CDR1 MDHEN, CDR2 SYDVKM. The CDR3 bases are TGTGCCAGCAGTTCTTATGACAGGAGACTACGGCACTACGAGCAGTACTTC. Translated, it gives CASSSYDRRLRHYEQYF.

The chain is built from TRBV27 and TRBJ2-1; D is unresolved. Germline assignment: CDR1 MNHEY and CDR2 SMNVEV (reference sequence). Trimming took off 2 bases at V and 9 bases at J, with 14 bases between the two ends. The CDR3 extends over 14 amino acids. CDR3 DNA: TGTGCCAGCAGTTTAGGAGTGGGGTTGGGTGAGCAGTTCTTC. Encoded protein: CASSLGVGLGEQFF.

The chain recombines TRBV6-5 with TRBJ2-5; D not resolved. The V end was cut by 4 bases, the J end by 0 bases, with 12 bases between. Looked up from germline, CDR1 is MNHEY and CDR2 is SVGAGI. This CDR3 is built from 15 residues. The CDR3 DNA reads TGTGCCAGCAGTTCCATGGCAGCTTACCAAGAGACCCAGTACTTC. This encodes CASSSMAAYQETQYF.

This clone was detected only a few times. The V and J genes are TRBV27 and TRBJ1-5; D may be TRBD1 (5 bases). Germline values: CDR1 MNHEY, CDR2 SMNVEV (reference sequence). This CDR3 is built from 14 residues. With 2 bases removed from V and 2 bases from J, the gap between germline ends came to 7 bases. The CDR3 spells CASSLQGGNQPQHF. In DNA, the CDR3 is TGTGCCAGCAGTTTACAGGGAGGCAATCAGCCCCAGCATTTT.

The rearrangement uses TRBV19 and TRBJ2-1; the D gene is possibly TRBD1 (5 bases). This CDR3 region has 15 residues. CDR1 and CDR2 from the germline V gene are LNHDA and SQIVND (reference sequence). Trimming took off 0 bases at V and 4 bases at J, with 10 bases between the two ends. The chain's CDR3 is CASSIDLQGYNEQFF. CDR3 coding DNA: TGTGCCAGTAGTATAGATTTGCAGGGATACAATGAGCAGTTCTTC.

The chain recombines TRBV24-1 with TRBJ1-2; D may be TRBD1 (5 bases). The V end was cut by 1 base, the J end by 6 bases, with 11 bases between. This CDR3 comprises 14 residues. Germline V CDR1 and CDR2: KGHDR, SFDVKD. CDR3 sequence (DNA): TGTGCCACCAGTGATTTCGGGACTGAGGATGGCTACACCTTC. Translated, it gives CATSDFGTEDGYTF.

The genes are TRBV6-5 and TRBJ1-2; 9 bases map to TRBD1. The V gene end was trimmed by 5 bases and the J gene end by 2 bases; junction bases not matched to a gene: 6. Looked up from germline, CDR1 is MNHEY and CDR2 is SVGAGI. The CDR3 runs to 15 residues. Here the CDR3 reads CASSIGTGKNYGYTF. DNA of the CDR3: TGTGCCAGCAGTATCGGGACAGGGAAAAACTATGGCTACACCTTC.

The rearrangement joins TRBV19 to TRBJ1-2, with a tentative D call TRBD1 (5 bases). This CDR3 is built from 12 residues. CDR1 and CDR2 from the germline V gene are LNHDA and SQIVND (reference sequence). The V end was cut by 3 bases, the J end by 8 bases, with 10 bases between. CDR3 sequence: CASSIGGEGYTF. The DNA for the CDR3 is TGTGCCAGTAGTATCGGGGGAGAGGGCTACACCTTC.

The rearrangement uses TRBV13 and TRBJ2-3, with no clear D. The germline V and J ends were trimmed by 5 bases and 2 bases, with 5 bases remaining between them. This CDR3 region has 12 residues. The germline CDR1 and CDR2 sequences are PRHDT and FYEKMQ (reference sequence). CDR3 in amino acids: CASSTHTDTQYF. CDR3 DNA sequence: TGTGCCAGCAGCACCCACACAGATACGCAGTATTTT.

The chain is built from TRBV15 and TRBJ1-5; D remains ambiguous. Trimming took off 1 base at V and 1 base at J, with 5 bases between the two ends. The CDR3 is made up of 14 amino acids. CDR1 LNHNV and CDR2 YYDKDF come from the germline V gene (reference sequence). CDR3 protein: CATSRAGSNQPQHF. The DNA for the CDR3 is TGTGCCACCAGCAGAGCAGGCAGCAATCAGCCCCAGCATTTT.

The chain combines TRBV7-9 with TRBJ2-7; D is possibly TRBD1 (5 bases). V shed 4 bases and J shed 1 base, with 8 bases lying between them. The germline V gene has CDR1 SEHNR and CDR2 FQNEAQ (reference sequence). The CDR3 contains 13 residues. This CDR3 reads CASSSTASYEQYF. CDR3 nucleotides: TGTGCCAGCAGCTCGACAGCATCCTACGAGCAGTACTTC.